The 9 T cell receptor beta chains below all came from one sample that was sequenced in a study of immune evolution from preneoplasia to lung adenocarcinoma (dated by TCRdb to about 2021). Library preparation employed the immunoSEQ multiplex PCR assay. Imported from immuneACCESS, the table was reduced by TCRdb to in-frame sequences with V and J called. These copies leave out some clones; in studies compared against another copy, an unresolved V gene accounts for under half, and the cause of the remainder is not known. The sample has a few thousand clones on record, roughly 77% of them singletons. The ten largest clones capture over 9% of the sample. What was sequenced was FFPE lung adenocarcinoma in situ tissue. Explained via the paper, the cell subset or site label denotes: preinvasive adenocarcinoma in situ (AIS). The receptor set was obtained from a person between 60 and 80 years old with lung adenocarcinoma.

The chain has TRBV6-1 and TRBJ2-2, with 8 bases matching TRBD1. With V trimmed by 6 bases and J by 3 bases, 6 bases remained unmatched. From germline, CDR1 is MNHNS and CDR2 SASEGT. This CDR3 is 15 amino acids long. Written as DNA, the CDR3 is TGTGCCAGCAGACCAGGGGGCGCGGACACCGGGGAGCTGTTTTTT. It encodes CASRPGGADTGELFF.

This chain connects TRBV15 to TRBJ1-1; TRBD1 agrees at 8 bases. V lost 3 bases and J lost 7; bases outside the gene matches: 4. Germline-derived CDR1 and CDR2 are LNHNV and YYDKDF (reference sequence). The CDR3 is 13 amino acids. CDR3 loop: CATSSPDRDEAFF. The CDR3 DNA follows: TGTGCCACCAGCAGCCCGGACAGGGATGAAGCTTTCTTT.

The chain is built from TRBV7-9 and TRBJ2-3; a possible D gene is TRBD1 (5 bases). The CDR3 loop spans 14 amino acids. The V gene lost 5 bases and the J gene lost 2 bases, with 11 bases spanning the gap. Germline loops: CDR1 SEHNR, CDR2 FQNEAQ (reference sequence). This CDR3 is CASSRQPPTDTQYF. The CDR3 DNA sequence: TGTGCCAGCAGCCGACAGCCTCCCACAGATACGCAGTATTTT.

The chain employs TRBV7-9 and TRBJ1-4; TRBD1 agrees at 10 bases. Trimming at V came to 5 bases and at J to 5 bases, leaving 8 bases not matched to a gene. The CDR3 is 16 amino acids. Germline-derived CDR1 and CDR2 are SEHNR and FQNEAQ (reference sequence). In DNA form, the CDR3 reads TGTGCCAGCAGCGGGGACAGGGGACGATTAAATGAAAAACTGTTTTTT. This gives the protein CASSGDRGRLNEKLFF.

V gene TRBV2 combines with J gene TRBJ2-3; TRBD1 matches 7 bases. Germline values: CDR1 SNHLY, CDR2 FYNNEI. Trimming removed 6 bases from V and 2 bases from J; junction bases left unmatched: 8. The CDR3 covers 15 residues. CDR3 in amino acids: CASSSTGQYTDTQYF. CDR3 DNA sequence: TGTGCCAGCAGCTCGACGGGACAGTACACAGATACGCAGTATTTT.

The V call is TRBV9, the J call TRBJ1-6; D gene uncertain. In germline, CDR1 is SGDLS, CDR2 YYNGEE. V was trimmed by 4 bases and J by 7 bases, leaving 12 bases between them. The CDR3 loop spans 14 amino acids. The CDR3 DNA reads as TGTGCCAGCAGCCAAGGCCCCTCAAATTCACCCCTCCACTTT. It encodes CASSQGPSNSPLHF.

The chain recombines TRBV6-5 with TRBJ2-2; perhaps TRBD2 as D (7 bases). Germline CDR1 and CDR2: MNHEY and SVGAGI. This CDR3 has 15 amino acids. Between the trimmed V and J ends, which lost 6 bases and 3 bases, there was a span of 14 bases. Written as DNA, the CDR3 is TGTGCCAGCAGACCGGGGGGCCCCGACACCGGGGAGCTGTTTTTT. This codes for CASRPGGPDTGELFF.

The chain carries TRBV4-2 and TRBJ2-7, with D possibly being TRBD1 (5 bases). V lost 5 bases and J 1 base, leaving 18 bases between the germline ends. The CDR3 has 16 residues. The germline V gene has CDR1 LGHNA and CDR2 YNFKEQ. CDR3 nucleotide sequence: TGTGCCAGCAGCGACCTAAGTGGCAGGGCGTCCTACGAGCAGTACTTC. It codes for CASSDLSGRASYEQYF.

V gene TRBV7-2 combines with J gene TRBJ2-7; 10 nucleotides align to TRBD1. The CDR3 consists of 15 residues. Germline trimming cut 5 bases from V and 1 base from J; bases unmatched to any gene: 5. Germline lookup yields CDR1 SGHTA and CDR2 FQGNSA. CDR3 amino acids: CASSHGTGVSYEQYF. CDR3 nucleotides: TGTGCCAGCAGCCATGGGACAGGGGTGTCCTACGAGCAGTACTTC.